Sequencing of this T cell receptor (beta chain) was carried out in a study of T cells after yellow fever vaccination. The CDR3 length is 14 residues. The germline V gene encodes CDR1 MNHNS and CDR2 SASEGT. Trimming removed 5 bases from V and 4 bases from J, with 9 bases in between. TCRdb used MiXCR to reprocess the 5' RACE reads, holding one entry per CDR3 protein. Altogether 400,000 or so distinct CDR3 sequences are present, roughly 11% being singletons, with the ten largest covering roughly 18%. This clonotype was found a few times. Its target is unknown. Study observations and caveats: Abundant contaminating clonotypes from the bulk population could appear in FACS-sorted repertoires.

The clonotype was recovered from a man younger than 35 who received the YFV17D yellow fever vaccine. Sequenced material: PBMCs, taken on the day of the first yellow fever vaccination. The chain joins TRBV6-1 to TRBJ2-6; D remains unclear. CDR3 protein: CASSPGRGANVLTF. In nucleotides, the CDR3 is TGTGCCAGCAGTCCGGGCCGAGGGGCCAACGTCCTGACTTTC.